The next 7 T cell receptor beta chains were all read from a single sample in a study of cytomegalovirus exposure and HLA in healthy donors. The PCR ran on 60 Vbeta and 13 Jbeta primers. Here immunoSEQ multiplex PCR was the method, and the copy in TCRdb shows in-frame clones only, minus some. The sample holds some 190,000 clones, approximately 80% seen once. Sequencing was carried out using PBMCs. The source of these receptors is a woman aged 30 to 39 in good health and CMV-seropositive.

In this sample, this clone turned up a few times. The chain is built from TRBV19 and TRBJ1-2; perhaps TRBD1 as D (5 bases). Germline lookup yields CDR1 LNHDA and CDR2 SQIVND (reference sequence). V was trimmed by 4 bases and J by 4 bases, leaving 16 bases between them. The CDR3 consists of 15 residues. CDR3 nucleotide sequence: TGTGCCAGTAGTACGGAAGGGGAGGGACTCTATGGCTACACCTTC. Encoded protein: CASSTEGEGLYGYTF.

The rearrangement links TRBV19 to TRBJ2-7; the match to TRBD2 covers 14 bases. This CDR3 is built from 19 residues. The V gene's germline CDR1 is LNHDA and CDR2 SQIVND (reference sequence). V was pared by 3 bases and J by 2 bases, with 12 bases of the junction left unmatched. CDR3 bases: TGTGCCAGTAGTATCCGACTAGCGGGAGGGGGCTCGGCCCCCTACGAGCAGTACTTC. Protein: CASSIRLAGGGSAPYEQYF.

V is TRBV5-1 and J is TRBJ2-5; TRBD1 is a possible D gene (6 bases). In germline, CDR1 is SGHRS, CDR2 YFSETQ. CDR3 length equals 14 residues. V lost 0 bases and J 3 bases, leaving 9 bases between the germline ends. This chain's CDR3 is CASSLADSKETQYF. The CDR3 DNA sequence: TGCGCCAGCAGCTTGGCGGACAGTAAAGAGACCCAGTACTTC.

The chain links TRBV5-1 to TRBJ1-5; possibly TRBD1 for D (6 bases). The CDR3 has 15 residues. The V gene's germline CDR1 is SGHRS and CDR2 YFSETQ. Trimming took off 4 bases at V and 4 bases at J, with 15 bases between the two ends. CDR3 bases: TGCGCCAGCAGCCTGACAGGTTCGAGGAATCAGCCCCAGCATTTT. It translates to CASSLTGSRNQPQHF.

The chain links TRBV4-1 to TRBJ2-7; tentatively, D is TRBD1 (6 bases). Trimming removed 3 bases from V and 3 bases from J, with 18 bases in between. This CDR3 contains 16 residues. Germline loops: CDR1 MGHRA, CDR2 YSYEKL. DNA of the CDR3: TGCGCCAGCAGCCATCATATCAGGGGCGACCTCTACGAGCAGTACTTC. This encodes CASSHHIRGDLYEQYF.

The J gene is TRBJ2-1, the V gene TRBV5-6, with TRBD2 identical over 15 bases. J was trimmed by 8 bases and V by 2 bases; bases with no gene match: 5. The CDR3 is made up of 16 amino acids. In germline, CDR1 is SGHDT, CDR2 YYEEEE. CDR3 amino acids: CASSFGTSGRSYEQFF. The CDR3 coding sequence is TGTGCCAGCAGCTTCGGGACTAGCGGGAGGAGCTATGAGCAGTTCTTC.

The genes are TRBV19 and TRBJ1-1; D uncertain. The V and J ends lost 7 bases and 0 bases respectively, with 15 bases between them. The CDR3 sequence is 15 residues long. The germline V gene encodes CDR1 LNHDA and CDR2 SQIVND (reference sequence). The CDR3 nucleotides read TGTGCCAGTACCCTTCCCGGGATCTTGAACACTGAAGCTTTCTTT. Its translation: CASTLPGILNTEAFF.